This record looks at one T cell receptor (beta chain) sequence and its context. What it recognizes is unknown. The data derive from a study of cytotoxic CD8 clonotypes in ibrutinib-treated CLL. Study-level information: Response samples were drawn at a median of around 11 months of treatment, range 6 to 36. The study recorded mean values of approximately 260,000 productive templates and 94,082 productive rearrangements per sample. Findings and limits, study-wide: Increased clonality at ibrutinib response gave way to a return toward baseline at progression.

Depths of 1 in 200,000 to 1 in 1 million T cells were the sequencing target. Here immunoSEQ multiplex PCR was the method, and the copy in TCRdb shows in-frame clones only, minus some. The sample records about 50,000 clones, 50% to 65% being singletons. V shed 7 bases and J shed 0 bases, with 15 bases lying between them. The CDR3 consists of 15 residues. Germline V gene data show CDR1 as MDHEN and CDR2 as SYDVKM. Sequencing was performed on PBMCs, taken after 24 months of ibrutinib treatment. The clonotype was recovered from a human donor with chronic lymphocytic leukemia. The rearrangement joins TRBV28 to TRBJ1-2; D gene unclear. The CDR3 loop is CASIRAGVTNYGYTF. The CDR3, as DNA: TGTGCCAGCATAAGGGCAGGCGTTACTAACTATGGCTACACCTTC.